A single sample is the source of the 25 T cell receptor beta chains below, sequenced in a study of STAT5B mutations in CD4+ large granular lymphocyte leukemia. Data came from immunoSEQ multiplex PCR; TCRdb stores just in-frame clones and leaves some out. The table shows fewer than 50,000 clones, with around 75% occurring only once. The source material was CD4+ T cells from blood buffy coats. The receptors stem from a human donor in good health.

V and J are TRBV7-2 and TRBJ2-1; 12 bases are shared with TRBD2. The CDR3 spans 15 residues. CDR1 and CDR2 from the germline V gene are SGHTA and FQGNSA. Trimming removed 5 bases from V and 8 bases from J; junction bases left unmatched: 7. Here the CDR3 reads CASSQGLAGGDEQFF. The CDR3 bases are TGTGCCAGCAGCCAGGGACTAGCGGGTGGAGATGAGCAGTTCTTC.

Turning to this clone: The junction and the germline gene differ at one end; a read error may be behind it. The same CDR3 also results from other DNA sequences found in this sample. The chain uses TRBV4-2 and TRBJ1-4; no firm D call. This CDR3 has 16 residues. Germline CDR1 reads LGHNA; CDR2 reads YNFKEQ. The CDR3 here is CASSQDLKGSAEKLFF. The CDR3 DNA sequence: TGTGCCAGCAGCCAAGATCTGAAAGGGAGTGCCGAAAAACTGTTTTTC.

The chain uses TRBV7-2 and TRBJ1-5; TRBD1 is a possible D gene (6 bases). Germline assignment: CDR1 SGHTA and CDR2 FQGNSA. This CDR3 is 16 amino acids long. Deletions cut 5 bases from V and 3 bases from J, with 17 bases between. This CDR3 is CASSPSWGANNQPQHF. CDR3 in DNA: TGTGCCAGCAGCCCCAGTTGGGGGGCCAACAATCAGCCCCAGCATTTT.

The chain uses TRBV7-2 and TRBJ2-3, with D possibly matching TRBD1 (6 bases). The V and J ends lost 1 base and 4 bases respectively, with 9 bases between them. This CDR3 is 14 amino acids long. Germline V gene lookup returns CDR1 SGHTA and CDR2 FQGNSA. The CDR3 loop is CASSLVQGSDTQYF. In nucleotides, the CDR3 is TGTGCCAGCAGCTTAGTACAGGGCTCAGATACGCAGTATTTT.

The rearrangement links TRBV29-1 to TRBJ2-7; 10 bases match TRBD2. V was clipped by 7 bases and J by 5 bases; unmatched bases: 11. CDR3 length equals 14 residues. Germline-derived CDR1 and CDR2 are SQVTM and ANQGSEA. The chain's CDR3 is CSAVPASGGHEQYF. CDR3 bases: TGCAGCGCCGTACCGGCTAGCGGGGGCCACGAGCAGTACTTC.

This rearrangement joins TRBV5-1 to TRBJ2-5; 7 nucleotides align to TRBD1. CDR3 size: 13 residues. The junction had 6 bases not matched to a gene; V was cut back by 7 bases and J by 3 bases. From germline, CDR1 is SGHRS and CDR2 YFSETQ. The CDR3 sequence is CASHSGQKETQYF. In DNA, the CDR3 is TGCGCCAGCCATTCGGGACAGAAAGAGACCCAGTACTTC.

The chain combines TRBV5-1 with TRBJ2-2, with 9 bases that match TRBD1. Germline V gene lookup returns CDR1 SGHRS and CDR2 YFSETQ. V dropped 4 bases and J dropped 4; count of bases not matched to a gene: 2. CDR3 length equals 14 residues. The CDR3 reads CASSGTGPTGELFF. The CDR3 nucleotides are TGCGCCAGCAGCGGGACAGGGCCCACCGGGGAGCTGTTTTTT.

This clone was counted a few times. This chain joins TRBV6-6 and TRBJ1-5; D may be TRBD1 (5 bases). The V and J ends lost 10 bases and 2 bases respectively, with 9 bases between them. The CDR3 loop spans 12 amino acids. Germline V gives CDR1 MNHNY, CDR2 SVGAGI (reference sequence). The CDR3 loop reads CATQTGNQPQHF. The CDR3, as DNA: TGTGCCACCCAGACAGGCAATCAGCCCCAGCATTTT.

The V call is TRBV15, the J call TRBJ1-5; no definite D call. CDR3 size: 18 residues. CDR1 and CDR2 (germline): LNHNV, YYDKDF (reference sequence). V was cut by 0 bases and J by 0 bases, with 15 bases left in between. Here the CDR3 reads CATSRDRPEAISNQPQHF. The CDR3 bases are TGTGCCACCAGCAGAGATCGGCCAGAGGCGATTAGCAATCAGCCCCAGCATTTT.

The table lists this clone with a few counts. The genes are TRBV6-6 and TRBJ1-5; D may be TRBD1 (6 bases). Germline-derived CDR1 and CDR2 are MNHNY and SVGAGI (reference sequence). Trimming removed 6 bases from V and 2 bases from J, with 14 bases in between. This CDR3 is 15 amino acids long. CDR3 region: CASRQLTGGNQPQHF. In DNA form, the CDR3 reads TGTGCCAGCAGACAATTGACAGGTGGCAATCAGCCCCAGCATTTT.

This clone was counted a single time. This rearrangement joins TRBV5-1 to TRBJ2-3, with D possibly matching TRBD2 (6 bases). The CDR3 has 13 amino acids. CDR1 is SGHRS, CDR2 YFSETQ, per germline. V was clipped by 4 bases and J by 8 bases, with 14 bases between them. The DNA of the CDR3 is TGCGCCAGCAGCCCCATATATAGCGGTACGCAGTATTTT. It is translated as CASSPIYSGTQYF.

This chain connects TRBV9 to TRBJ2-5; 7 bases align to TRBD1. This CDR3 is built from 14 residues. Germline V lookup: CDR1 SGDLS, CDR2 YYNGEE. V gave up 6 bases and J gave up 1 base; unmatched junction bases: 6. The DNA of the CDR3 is TGTGCCAGCAATGAACAGGGGACCCAAGAGACCCAGTACTTC. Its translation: CASNEQGTQETQYF.

In nucleotides, the CDR3 is TGTGCCAGTAGTGTCTCGAAGGCTAGCACAGATACGCAGTATTTT. Its translation: CASSVSKASTDTQYF. The chain has TRBV19 and TRBJ2-3, with D uncertain. The CDR3 has 15 amino acids. V was cut by 5 bases and J by 0 bases, with 12 bases left in between. Germline loops: CDR1 LNHDA, CDR2 SQIVND (reference sequence).

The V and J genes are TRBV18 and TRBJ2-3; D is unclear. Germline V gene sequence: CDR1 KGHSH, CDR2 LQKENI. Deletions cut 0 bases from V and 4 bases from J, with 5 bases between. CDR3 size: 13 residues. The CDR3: CASSPPFPDTQYF. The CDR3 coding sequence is TGTGCCAGCTCACCACCGTTTCCAGATACGCAGTATTTT.

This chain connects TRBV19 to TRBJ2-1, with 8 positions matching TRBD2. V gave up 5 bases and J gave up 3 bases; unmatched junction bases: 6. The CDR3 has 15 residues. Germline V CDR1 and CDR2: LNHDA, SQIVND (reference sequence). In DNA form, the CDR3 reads TGTGCCAGTAGTTTAGCGGGACTACTCTACAATGAGCAGTTCTTC. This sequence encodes CASSLAGLLYNEQFF.

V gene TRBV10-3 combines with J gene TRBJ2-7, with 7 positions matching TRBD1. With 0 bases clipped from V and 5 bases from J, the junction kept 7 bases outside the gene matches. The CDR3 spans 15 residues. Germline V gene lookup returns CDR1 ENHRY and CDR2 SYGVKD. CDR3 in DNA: TGTGCCATCAGTGAGTCGAGTCAGGGGGTCAACGAGCAGTACTTC. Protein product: CAISESSQGVNEQYF.

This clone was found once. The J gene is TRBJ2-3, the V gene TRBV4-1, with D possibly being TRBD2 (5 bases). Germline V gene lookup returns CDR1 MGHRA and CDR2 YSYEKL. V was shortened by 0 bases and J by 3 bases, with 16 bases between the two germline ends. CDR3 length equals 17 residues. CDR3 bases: TGCGCCAGCAGCCAAGAGTGGTCGGGGAGTGGTACAGATACGCAGTATTTT. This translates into CASSQEWSGSGTDTQYF.

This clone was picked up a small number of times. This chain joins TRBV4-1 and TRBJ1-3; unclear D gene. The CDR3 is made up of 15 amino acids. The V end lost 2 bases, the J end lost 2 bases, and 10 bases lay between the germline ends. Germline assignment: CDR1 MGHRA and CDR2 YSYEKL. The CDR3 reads CASSQPRTAGNTIYF. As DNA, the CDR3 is TGCGCCAGCAGCCAACCCCGGACTGCTGGAAACACCATATATTTT.

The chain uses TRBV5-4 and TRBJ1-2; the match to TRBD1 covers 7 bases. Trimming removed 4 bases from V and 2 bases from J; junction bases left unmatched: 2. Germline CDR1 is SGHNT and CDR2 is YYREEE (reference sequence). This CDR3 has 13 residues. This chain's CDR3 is CASSLGQNYGYTF. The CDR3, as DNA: TGTGCCAGCAGCCTGGGACAGAACTATGGCTACACCTTC.

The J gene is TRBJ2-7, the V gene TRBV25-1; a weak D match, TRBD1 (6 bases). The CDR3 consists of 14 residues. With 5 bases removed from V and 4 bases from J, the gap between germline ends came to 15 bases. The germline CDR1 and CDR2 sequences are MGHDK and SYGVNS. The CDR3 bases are TGTGCCAGCAGTTCTGACAGGAGGCGTTACGAGCAGTACTTC. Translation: CASSSDRRRYEQYF.

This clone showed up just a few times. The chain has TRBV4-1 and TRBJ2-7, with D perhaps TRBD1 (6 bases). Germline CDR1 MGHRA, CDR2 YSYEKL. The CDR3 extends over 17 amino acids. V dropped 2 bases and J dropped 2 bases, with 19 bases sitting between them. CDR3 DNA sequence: TGCGCCAGCAGCCAACAAAGAACCGGGACAAGGACCTACGAGCAGTACTTC. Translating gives CASSQQRTGTRTYEQYF.

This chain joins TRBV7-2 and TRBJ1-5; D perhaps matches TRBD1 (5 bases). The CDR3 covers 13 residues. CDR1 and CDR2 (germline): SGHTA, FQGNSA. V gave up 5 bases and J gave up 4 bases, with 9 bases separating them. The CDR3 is CASSIRQNQPQHF. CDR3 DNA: TGTGCCAGCAGCATACGACAGAATCAGCCCCAGCATTTT.

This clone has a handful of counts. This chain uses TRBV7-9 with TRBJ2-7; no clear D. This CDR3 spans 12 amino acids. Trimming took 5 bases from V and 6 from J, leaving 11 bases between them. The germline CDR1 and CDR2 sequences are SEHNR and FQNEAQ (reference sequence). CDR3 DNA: TGTGCCAGCAGCGTGGTGGAAGGCGAGCAGTACTTC. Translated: CASSVVEGEQYF.

CDR3 DNA sequence: TGCGCCAGCAGAAAAAAAGAGACCCAGTACTTC. This codes for CASRKKETQYF. The J gene is TRBJ2-5, the V gene TRBV10-1; D is unclear. Between the trimmed V and J ends, which lost 6 bases and 3 bases, there was a span of 5 bases. Germline CDR1 and CDR2: WNHNN and SYGVQD (reference sequence). This CDR3 is built from 11 residues.

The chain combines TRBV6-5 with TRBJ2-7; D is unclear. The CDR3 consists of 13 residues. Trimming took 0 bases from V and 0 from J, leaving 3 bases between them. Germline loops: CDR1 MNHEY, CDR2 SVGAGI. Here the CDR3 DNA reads TGTGCCAGCAGTTACTCGTACTCCTACGAGCAGTACTTC. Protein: CASSYSYSYEQYF.